This entry concerns a single TCR beta chain. A much larger clone is a single base away; this may be a read error. Other nucleotide sequences in the sample specify the same CDR3. This specimen comes from a study of shared clonotypes between healthy human individuals. From germline, CDR1 is ENHRY and CDR2 SYGVKD. The ends lost 6 bases at V and 1 base at J; junction bases unmatched: 0. This CDR3 is 13 amino acids long. Clones were read by immunoSEQ multiplex PCR, and TCRdb kept only the in-frame ones, dropping some. The sample includes around 500,000 clones, about 85% seen only once; the top ten take around 14%. Study donors comprised healthy, HIV-negative adults devoid of recent acute infection or vaccination. In unsorted samples, genomic DNA was obtained using about 90 million PBMCs.

The specimen was PBMCs. This receptor was taken from a woman aged 40 to 49 in good health. Some clones in this sample may be carry-over from other donors' samples. The rearrangement uses TRBV10-3 and TRBJ2-3, with 8 bases identical to TRBD2. The CDR3 nucleotides read TGTGCCATCAGGCGGGAGGGCACAGATACGCAGTATTTT. Residues: CAIRREGTDTQYF.